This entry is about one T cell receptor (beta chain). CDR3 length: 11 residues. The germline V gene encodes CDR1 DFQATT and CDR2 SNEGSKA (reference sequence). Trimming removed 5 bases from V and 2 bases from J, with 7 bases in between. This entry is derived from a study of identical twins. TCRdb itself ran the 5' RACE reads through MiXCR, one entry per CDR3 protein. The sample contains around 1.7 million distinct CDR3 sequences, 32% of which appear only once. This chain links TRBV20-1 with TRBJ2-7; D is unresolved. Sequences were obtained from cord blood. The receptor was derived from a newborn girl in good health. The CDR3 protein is CSALVTYEQYF. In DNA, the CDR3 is TGCAGTGCTCTCGTAACCTACGAGCAGTACTTC.